This TCR beta chain derives from a study of cytomegalovirus exposure and HLA in healthy donors. Researchers ran the PCR with 60 Vbeta and 13 Jbeta primers. Per the authors' pipeline: Approximately 79 million unique TCR beta chains, some 10 million of them shared, were counted by a later analysis. TCRdb keeps only in-frame clones here, not all; method: immunoSEQ multiplex PCR. V, J and clone size are those of that table, while D and trimming were read from the DNA. Of 150,000 or so clones in the sample, about 75% were seen once. Whole-study results and caveats: Beyond CMV serostatus, there was no information to go on about immune exposure. HLA alleles were associated with roughly 17,000 TCR beta sequences in a later analysis at 0.05 false discovery rate. Earlier findings revealed that most TCR beta V segments proved productive either about 87% or about 30% of the time.

CDR3 length: 15 amino acids. The V and J ends lost 3 bases and 7 bases, in that order; junction bases with no gene match: 2. CDR1 and CDR2 from the germline V gene are SGHVS and FQNEAQ. With regard to this clone: Antigen specificity is unknown.

The TCR was taken from a woman in her forties or fifties in good health and CMV-seropositive. The chain links TRBV7-8 to TRBJ2-1, with 14 bases aligning to TRBD2. Sequencing was carried out using PBMCs. The DNA of the CDR3 is TGTGCCAGCAGCTTGAGACTAGCGGGGGGGAATGAGCAGTTCTTC. Amino acids: CASSLRLAGGNEQFF.